Presented here are 9 T cell receptor beta chains from one specimen sequenced in a study of T-cell memory formation after mild COVID-19. TCRdb re-called the 5' RACE reads with MiXCR, one entry per CDR3 protein. The sample holds more than 150,000 distinct CDR3 sequences, approximately 17% seen once. Sequencing was performed on PBMCs or a T cell subset sorted from them (not recorded which). The receptors were gathered from a man between 18 and 29 years old who had mild COVID-19 (a few samples of this study predate the infection). Cell type and time point are not known.

This clonotype came up many times. V and J are TRBV20-1 and TRBJ2-3, with 11 bases that match TRBD2. With V trimmed by 3 bases and J by 4 bases, 3 bases remained unmatched. This CDR3 has 14 amino acids. Looked up from germline, CDR1 is DFQATT and CDR2 is SNEGSKA (reference sequence). CDR3 sequence (DNA): TGCAGTGCTAGTGATAGCGGGGGGGCAGATACGCAGTATTTT. As protein: CSASDSGGADTQYF.

This clonotype was found many times. The genes are TRBV5-1 and TRBJ1-4; D remains ambiguous. Germline assignment: CDR1 SGHRS and CDR2 YFSETQ. This CDR3 comprises 15 residues. V lost 0 bases and J 0 bases, leaving 6 bases between the germline ends. The CDR3 bases are TGCGCCAGCAGCTTGGGGCCCTCAACTAATGAAAAACTGTTTTTT. Translated, it gives CASSLGPSTNEKLFF.

This clonotype turned up a few times. The rearrangement links TRBV10-3 to TRBJ2-7, with D perhaps TRBD1 (5 bases). Trimming cost V 3 bases and J 3 bases, with 9 bases left between them. CDR1 and CDR2 from the germline V gene are ENHRY and SYGVKD. CDR3 size: 13 residues. The CDR3 DNA reads TGTGCCATCAGTGATCGACAGAACTACGAGCAGTACTTC. Its protein is CAISDRQNYEQYF.

The chain uses TRBV12-3 or TRBV12-4 and TRBJ2-1, with TRBD1 as a possible D gene (6 bases). V was clipped by 6 bases and J by 9 bases, with 12 bases between them. This CDR3 comprises 12 residues. The CDR3 protein is CASSNRVPEQFF. The CDR3 bases are TGTGCCAGCAGCAACAGGGTGCCTGAGCAGTTCTTC.

This clonotype was observed a few times. V usage is TRBV20-1 and J usage is TRBJ2-3; 9 bases match TRBD2. Losses at the gene ends were 6 bases for V and 8 bases for J; bases not matched to a gene: 12. The CDR3 spans 14 residues. Germline V gene lookup returns CDR1 DFQATT and CDR2 SNEGSKA (reference sequence). CDR3 sequence reads: CSASRGLASVTQYF. Here the CDR3 DNA reads TGCAGTGCCTCCCGGGGACTAGCTTCTGTTACGCAGTATTTT.

The chain recombines TRBV7-2 with TRBJ1-2; possibly TRBD1 for D (5 bases). The germline V and J ends were trimmed by 4 bases and 8 bases, with 17 bases remaining between them. Germline V CDR1 and CDR2: SGHTA, FQGNSA. This CDR3 contains 14 residues. In DNA form, the CDR3 reads TGTGCCAGCAGCTCCCCCATTGGGGCCGTCGGCTACACCTTC. This sequence encodes CASSSPIGAVGYTF.

This clonotype was recorded once. This chain uses TRBV6-2 or TRBV6-3 with TRBJ1-5; D unresolved. The CDR3 is made up of 12 amino acids. V was shortened by 7 bases and J by 4 bases, with 8 bases between the two germline ends. The V gene's germline CDR1 is MNHEY and CDR2 SVGEGT. The CDR3: CASKTLNQPQHF. In DNA form, the CDR3 reads TGTGCCAGCAAGACCCTTAATCAGCCCCAGCATTTT.

This sequence joins TRBV7-2 and TRBJ2-4; 8 nucleotides match TRBD1. The CDR3 is made up of 14 amino acids. V shed 5 bases and J 10 bases; nucleotides not matched to a gene: 10. Germline-derived CDR1 and CDR2 are SGHTA and FQGNSA. The chain's CDR3 is CASSPPGTGHIQYF. CDR3 DNA sequence: TGTGCCAGCAGCCCACCGGGGACAGGTCATATTCAGTACTTC.

Only a few counts were recorded for this clonotype. V usage is TRBV7-2 and J usage is TRBJ2-5; TRBD2 aligns across 8 bases. The length of the CDR3 is 13 residues. V trimming: 6 bases; J trimming: 4 bases; junction bases outside the gene matches: 4. Germline assignment: CDR1 SGHTA and CDR2 FQGNSA. CDR3 loop: CASSTAGGETQYF. CDR3 nucleotide sequence: TGTGCCAGCAGTACTGCGGGGGGAGAGACCCAGTACTTC.